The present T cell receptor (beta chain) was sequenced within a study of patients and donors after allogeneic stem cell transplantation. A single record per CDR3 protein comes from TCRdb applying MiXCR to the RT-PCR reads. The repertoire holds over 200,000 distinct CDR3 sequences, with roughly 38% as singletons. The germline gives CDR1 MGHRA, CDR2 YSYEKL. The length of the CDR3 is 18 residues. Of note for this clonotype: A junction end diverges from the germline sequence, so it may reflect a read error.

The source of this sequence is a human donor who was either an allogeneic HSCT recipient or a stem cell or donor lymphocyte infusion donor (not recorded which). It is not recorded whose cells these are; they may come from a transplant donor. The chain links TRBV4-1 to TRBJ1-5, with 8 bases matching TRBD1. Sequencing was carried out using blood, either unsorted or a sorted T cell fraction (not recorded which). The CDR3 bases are TGCGGCAGCAGCCAAGATTACGGGACAGGAGCTGACTATCAGCCCCAGCATTTT. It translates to CGSSQDYGTGADYQPQHF.